Shown below are 2 T cell receptor beta chains from a single sample sequenced in a study of low-dose radiotherapy and immunotherapy resistance in tumors. TRAV- and TRBV-specific primers primed first-strand cDNA, covering alpha and beta chains. The authors amplified TCRs for 20 to 25 PCR cycles with a constant-region primer and a V-primer adapter. TCRdb itself ran the reads through MiXCR, one entry per CDR3 protein. The table includes around 80,000 distinct CDR3 sequences, about a sixth detected once. Time point noted: after trial treatment. Treatment given: LDRT plus nivolumab, ipilimumab, low-dose cyclophosphamide and aspirin (RACIN trial). The material sequenced was PBMCs, taken after low-dose radiotherapy plus immunotherapy. All receptors derive from a male donor with prostate cancer.

This clonotype showed up many times. The CDR3 region is CATLHNEQFF. The CDR3 DNA follows: TGTGCCACGCTACACAATGAGCAGTTCTTC. The gene calls are TRBV6-2 or TRBV6-3 and TRBJ2-1; D remains ambiguous. The CDR3 is 10 amino acids. Germline CDR1 MNHEY, CDR2 SVGEGT. V lost 10 bases to trimming and J lost 5 bases, with 6 bases between them.

This clonotype was seen at least ten times. The genes are TRBV19 and TRBJ2-7; D gene ambiguous. CDR3 length equals 12 residues. Trimming removed 7 bases at V and 5 bases at J, with 12 bases between. In germline, CDR1 is LNHDA, CDR2 SQIVND (reference sequence). The CDR3 coding sequence is TGTGCCAGTAAAGGCCGCCGGGACGAGCAGTACTTC. This codes for CASKGRRDEQYF.